This TCR beta chain was observed in a study of T cell repertoires in cytomegalovirus infection. Background on the study: It was the public TCR beta signatures that indicated both CMV infection and matching HLA type. The study, taken as a whole, reports: CMV-specific TCR beta clonotypes restricted by HLA-C were the ones dominating the ex vivo response. Summed frequency of public TCR beta families distinguished CMV carriers with the relevant HLA.

This clonotype was picked up many times. Its matching antigen is unknown. Each CDR3 protein is one row after TCRdb ran MiXCR on the reads. The table has some 350,000 distinct CDR3 sequences, 15% to 20% seen once. This clonotype originated in a human donor in good health (CMV status not recorded). Some clones in this sample may be carry-over from other donors' samples. The sample comprised PBMCs.

The CDR3 nucleotides read TGTGCCAGCACCCGTACCTCAGGGGGCGAATCCTACGAGCAGTACTTC. This sequence encodes CASTRTSGGESYEQYF. The chain has TRBV7-8 and TRBJ2-7; 8 bases are a match to TRBD1. CDR3 length: 16 amino acids. Trimming cost V 7 bases and J 1 base; bases outside gene matches: 12. From germline, CDR1 is SGHVS and CDR2 FQNEAQ.